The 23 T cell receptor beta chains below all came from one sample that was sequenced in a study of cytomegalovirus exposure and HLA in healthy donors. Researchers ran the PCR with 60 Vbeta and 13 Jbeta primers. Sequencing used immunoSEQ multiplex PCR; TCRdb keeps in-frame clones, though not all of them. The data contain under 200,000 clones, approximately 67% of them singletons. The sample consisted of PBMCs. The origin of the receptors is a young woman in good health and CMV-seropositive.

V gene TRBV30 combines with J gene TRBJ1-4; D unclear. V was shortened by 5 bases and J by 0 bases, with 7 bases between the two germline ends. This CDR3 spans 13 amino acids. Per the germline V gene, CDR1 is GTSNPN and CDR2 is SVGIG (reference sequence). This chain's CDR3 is CAWQLATNEKLFF. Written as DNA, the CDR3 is TGTGCCTGGCAACTGGCAACTAATGAAAAACTGTTTTTT.

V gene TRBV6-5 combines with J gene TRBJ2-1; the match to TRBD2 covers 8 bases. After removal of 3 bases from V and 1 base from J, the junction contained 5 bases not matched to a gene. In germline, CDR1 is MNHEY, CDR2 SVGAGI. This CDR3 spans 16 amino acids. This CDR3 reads CASSYGGLGSYNEQFF. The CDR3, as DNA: TGTGCCAGCAGTTATGGGGGACTAGGATCCTACAATGAGCAGTTCTTC.

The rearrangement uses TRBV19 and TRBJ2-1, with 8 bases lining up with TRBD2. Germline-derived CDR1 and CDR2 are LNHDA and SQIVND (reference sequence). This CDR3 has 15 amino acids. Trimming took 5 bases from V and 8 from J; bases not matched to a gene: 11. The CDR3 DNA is TGTGCCAGTAGTTCGGGACTAGGGGTTTGGGATGAGCAGTTCTTC. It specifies CASSSGLGVWDEQFF.

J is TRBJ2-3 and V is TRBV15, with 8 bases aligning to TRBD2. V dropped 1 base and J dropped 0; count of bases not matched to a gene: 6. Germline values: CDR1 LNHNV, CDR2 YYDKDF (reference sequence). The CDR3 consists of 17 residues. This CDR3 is CATSRALTSASTDTQYF. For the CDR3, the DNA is TGTGCCACCAGCAGAGCCTTGACTAGCGCTAGCACAGATACGCAGTATTTT.

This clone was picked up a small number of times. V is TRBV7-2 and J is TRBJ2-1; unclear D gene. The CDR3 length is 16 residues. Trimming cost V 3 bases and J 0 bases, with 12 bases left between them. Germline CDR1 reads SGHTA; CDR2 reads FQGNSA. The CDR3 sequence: CASSFKQPSSYNEQFF. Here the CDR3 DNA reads TGTGCCAGCAGCTTTAAACAGCCGAGCTCCTACAATGAGCAGTTCTTC.

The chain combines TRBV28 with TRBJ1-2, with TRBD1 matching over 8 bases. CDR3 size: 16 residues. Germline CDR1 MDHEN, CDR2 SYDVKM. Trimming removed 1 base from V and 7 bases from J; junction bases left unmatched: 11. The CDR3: CASSLSKQGDFSGYTF. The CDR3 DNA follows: TGTGCCAGCAGTTTATCCAAACAGGGGGACTTCTCTGGCTACACCTTC.

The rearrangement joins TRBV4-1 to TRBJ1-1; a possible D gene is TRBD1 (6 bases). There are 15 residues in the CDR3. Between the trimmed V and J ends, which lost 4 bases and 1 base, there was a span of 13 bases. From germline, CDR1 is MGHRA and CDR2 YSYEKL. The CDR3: CASSRGTWRNTEAFF. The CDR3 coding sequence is TGCGCCAGCAGCCGAGGGACATGGAGGAACACTGAAGCTTTCTTT.

CDR3 DNA: TGTGCCAGCAGCCCAAGGACCCAGGGGGAGACCCAGTACTTC. It translates to CASSPRTQGETQYF. The J gene is TRBJ2-5, the V gene TRBV6-5; D is perhaps TRBD1 (6 bases). The CDR3 loop spans 14 amino acids. Trimming shortened V by 6 bases and J by 5 bases, and 16 bases separated the two germline ends. Germline V gene data show CDR1 as MNHEY and CDR2 as SVGAGI.

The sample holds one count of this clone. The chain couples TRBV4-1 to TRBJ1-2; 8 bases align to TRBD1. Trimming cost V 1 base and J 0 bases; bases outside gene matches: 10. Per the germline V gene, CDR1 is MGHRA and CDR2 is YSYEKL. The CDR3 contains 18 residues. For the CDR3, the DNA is TGCGCCAGCAGCCAAGTCGGTCCCGGACAGGGCGCTAACTATGGCTACACCTTC. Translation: CASSQVGPGQGANYGYTF.

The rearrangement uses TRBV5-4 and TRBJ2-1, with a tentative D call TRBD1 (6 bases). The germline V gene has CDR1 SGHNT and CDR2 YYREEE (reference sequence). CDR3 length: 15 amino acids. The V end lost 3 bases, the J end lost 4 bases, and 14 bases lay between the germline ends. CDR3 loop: CASSSMTGRYNEQFF. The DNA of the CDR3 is TGTGCCAGCAGCTCTATGACAGGAAGATACAATGAGCAGTTCTTC.

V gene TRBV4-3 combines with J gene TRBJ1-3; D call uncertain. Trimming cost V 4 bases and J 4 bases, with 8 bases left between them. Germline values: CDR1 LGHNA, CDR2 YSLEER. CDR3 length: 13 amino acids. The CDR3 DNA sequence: TGCGCCAGCAGCCGGGGAGGAGGAAACACCATATATTTT. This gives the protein CASSRGGGNTIYF.

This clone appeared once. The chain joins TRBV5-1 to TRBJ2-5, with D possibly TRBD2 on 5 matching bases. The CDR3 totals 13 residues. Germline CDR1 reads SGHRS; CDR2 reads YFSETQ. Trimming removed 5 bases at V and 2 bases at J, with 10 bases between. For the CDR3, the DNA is TGCGCCAGCAGAACCGGGAATCAAGAGACCCAGTACTTC. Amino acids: CASRTGNQETQYF.

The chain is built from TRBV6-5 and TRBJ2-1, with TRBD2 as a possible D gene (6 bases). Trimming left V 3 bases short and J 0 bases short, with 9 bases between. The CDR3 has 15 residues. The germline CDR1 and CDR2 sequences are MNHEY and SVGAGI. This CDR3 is CASSYGGNSYNEQFF. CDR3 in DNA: TGTGCCAGCAGTTATGGCGGGAACTCCTACAATGAGCAGTTCTTC.

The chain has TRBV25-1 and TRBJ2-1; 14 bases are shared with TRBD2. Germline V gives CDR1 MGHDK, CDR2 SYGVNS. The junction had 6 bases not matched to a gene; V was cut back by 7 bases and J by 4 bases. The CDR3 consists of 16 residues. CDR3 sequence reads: CASTRRTSGGYNEQFF. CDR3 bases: TGTGCCAGCACCCGGAGGACTAGCGGGGGGTACAATGAGCAGTTCTTC.

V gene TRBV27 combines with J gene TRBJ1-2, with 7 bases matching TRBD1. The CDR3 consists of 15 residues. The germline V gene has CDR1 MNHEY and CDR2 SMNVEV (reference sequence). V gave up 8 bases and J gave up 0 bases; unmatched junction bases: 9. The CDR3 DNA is TGTGCCAGCGGGTATTCGACAGGGTCTAACTATGGCTACACCTTC. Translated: CASGYSTGSNYGYTF.

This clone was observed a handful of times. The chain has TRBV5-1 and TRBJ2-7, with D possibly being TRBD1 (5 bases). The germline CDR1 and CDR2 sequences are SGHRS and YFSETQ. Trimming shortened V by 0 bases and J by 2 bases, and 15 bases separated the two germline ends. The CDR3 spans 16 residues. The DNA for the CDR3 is TGCGCCAGCAGCTTGGAGGGAAACAGGAACGCCTACGAGCAGTACTTC. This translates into CASSLEGNRNAYEQYF. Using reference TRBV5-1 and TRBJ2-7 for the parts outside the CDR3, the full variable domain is KAGVTQTPRYLIKTRGQQVTLSCSPISGHRSVSWYQQTPGQGLQFLFEYFSETQRNKGNFPGRFSGRQFSNSRSEMNVSTLELGDSALYLCASSLEGNRNAYEQYFGPGTRLTVT.

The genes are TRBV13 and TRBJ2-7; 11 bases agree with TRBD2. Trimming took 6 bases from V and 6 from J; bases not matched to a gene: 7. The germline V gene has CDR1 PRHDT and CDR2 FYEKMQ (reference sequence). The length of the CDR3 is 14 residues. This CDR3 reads CASSSPGTSGEQYF. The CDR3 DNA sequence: TGTGCCAGCAGTTCGCCCGGGACTAGCGGCGAGCAGTACTTC. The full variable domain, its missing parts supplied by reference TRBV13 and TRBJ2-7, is AAGVIQSPRHLIKEKRETATLKCYPIPRHDTVYWYQQGPGQDPQFLISFYEKMQSDKGSIPDRFSAQQFSDYHSELNMSSLELGDSALYFCASSSPGTSGEQYFGPGTRLTVT.

CDR3 loop: CASSSGTGGDEKLFF. CDR3 nucleotides: TGTGCCAGTAGTTCCGGGACAGGGGGCGATGAAAAACTGTTTTTT. The chain has TRBV19 and TRBJ1-4; the match to TRBD1 covers 12 bases. V was pared by 5 bases and J by 6 bases, with 4 bases of the junction left unmatched. The CDR3 is 15 residues long. Germline V CDR1 and CDR2: LNHDA, SQIVND (reference sequence).

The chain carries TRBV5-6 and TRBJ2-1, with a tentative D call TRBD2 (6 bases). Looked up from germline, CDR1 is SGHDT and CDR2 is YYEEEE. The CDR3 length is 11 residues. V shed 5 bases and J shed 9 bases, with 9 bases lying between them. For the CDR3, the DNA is TGTGCCAGCAGGTTAGCGGTTGAGCAGTTCTTC. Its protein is CASRLAVEQFF.

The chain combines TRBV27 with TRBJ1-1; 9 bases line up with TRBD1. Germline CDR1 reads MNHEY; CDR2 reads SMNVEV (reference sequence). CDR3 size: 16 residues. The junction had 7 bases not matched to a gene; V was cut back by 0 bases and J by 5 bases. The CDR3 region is CASSLSYRGPGTEAFF. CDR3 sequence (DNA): TGTGCCAGCAGTTTATCATACAGGGGGCCGGGGACTGAAGCTTTCTTT.

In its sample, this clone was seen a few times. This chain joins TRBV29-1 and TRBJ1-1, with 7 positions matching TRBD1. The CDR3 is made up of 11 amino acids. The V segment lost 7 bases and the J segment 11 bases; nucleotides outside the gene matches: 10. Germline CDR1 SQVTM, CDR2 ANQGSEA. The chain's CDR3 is CSGGQVTGAFF. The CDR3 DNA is TGCAGCGGCGGACAGGTGACGGGGGCTTTCTTT.

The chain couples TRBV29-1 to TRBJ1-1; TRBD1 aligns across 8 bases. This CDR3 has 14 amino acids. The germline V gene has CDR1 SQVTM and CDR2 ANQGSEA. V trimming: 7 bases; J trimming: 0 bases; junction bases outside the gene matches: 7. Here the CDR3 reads CSGRQGSMNTEAFF. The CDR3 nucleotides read TGCAGCGGCAGACAGGGGAGCATGAACACTGAAGCTTTCTTT.

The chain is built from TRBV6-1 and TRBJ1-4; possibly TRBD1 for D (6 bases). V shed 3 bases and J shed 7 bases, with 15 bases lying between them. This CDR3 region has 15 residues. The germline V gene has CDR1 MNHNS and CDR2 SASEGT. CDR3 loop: CASSDQTGSGEKLFF. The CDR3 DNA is TGTGCCAGCAGTGATCAGACAGGCAGTGGTGAAAAACTGTTTTTT.